This T cell receptor beta chain derives from a study of metastatic and nonmetastatic thyroid tumors. This clone came up many times. Its antigen is as yet unknown. Per the study methods: Clinicopathological groups supplied CDR3 differences that were used to build a distant-metastasis classifier for papillary thyroid cancer. TCRdb re-called clones from the PCR reads using MiXCR. These V and J calls originate from TCRdb's pipeline instead of the authors' own analysis. The sample lists fewer than 25,000 clones, about 14% occurring once. Not a single patient had been given any form of treatment at any point before undergoing thyroid surgery. Germline V gene data show CDR1 as SGDLS and CDR2 as YYNGEE. J was trimmed by 5 bases and V by 0 bases; bases with no gene match: 5. The CDR3 spans 15 residues. Study-level results: Malignant thyroid tumors reportedly exceeded benign nodules significantly in TCR beta diversity, with the difference appearing in blood and tumor.

The chain links TRBV9 to TRBJ2-7, with 10 bases aligning to TRBD2. Sequenced input: tumor tissue. This receptor was taken from a female donor with papillary thyroid cancer or a benign thyroid nodule (not recorded which). Some clones in this sample may be carry-over from other donors' samples. The CDR3 is CASSVDSGRVDEQYF. The CDR3 DNA reads TGTGCCAGCAGCGTAGACAGCGGGAGGGTCGACGAGCAGTACTTC.